Shown below are 27 T cell receptor beta chains from a single sample sequenced in a study of OX40 agonist ivuxolimab in advanced cancers. Some clones are missing from TCRdb's copy, which holds only in-frame ones; the method was immunoSEQ multiplex PCR. The table shows 40,000 to 60,000 clones, with roughly 79% occurring only once. The sample in question was CD4+ or CD8+ T cells sorted from blood, obtained in a trial of the OX40 agonist ivuxolimab. Source of these receptors: an adult with an advanced solid tumor such as melanoma, head and neck, liver or kidney cancer.

This clone was observed once. This chain joins TRBV5-6 and TRBJ1-1, with D maybe TRBD1 (6 bases). The ends were cut back, 0 bases at V and 0 bases at J, with 9 bases in the middle. Germline V gene data show CDR1 as SGHDT and CDR2 as YYEEEE. The CDR3 is 15 amino acids. The CDR3 coding sequence is TGTGCCAGCAGCTTGGAGGGGGTATTGAACACTGAAGCTTTCTTT. Protein product: CASSLEGVLNTEAFF.

The chain links TRBV27 to TRBJ1-1; D gene uncertain. CDR3 length: 14 residues. Germline CDR1 MNHEY, CDR2 SMNVEV (reference sequence). Trimming took 5 bases from V and 3 from J, leaving 13 bases between them. Here the CDR3 reads CASSPDGWDTEAFF. CDR3 sequence (DNA): TGTGCCAGCAGTCCTGACGGGTGGGACACTGAAGCTTTCTTT.

The chain recombines TRBV6-1 with TRBJ2-7; TRBD2 might be the D (5 bases). There are 15 residues in the CDR3. Germline values: CDR1 MNHNS, CDR2 SASEGT. V was trimmed by 1 base and J by 2 bases, leaving 12 bases between them. CDR3 loop: CASSEVPTSAYEQYV. In DNA, the CDR3 is TGTGCCAGCAGTGAAGTCCCAACTAGTGCCTACGAGCAGTACGTC.

The chain recombines TRBV27 with TRBJ1-3, with TRBD1 identical over 9 bases. The germline CDR1 and CDR2 sequences are MNHEY and SMNVEV (reference sequence). Trimming took 3 bases from V and 3 from J; bases not matched to a gene: 0. The CDR3 spans 14 residues. CDR3 coding DNA: TGTGCCAGCAGTTTGGACAGGGGTGGAAACACCATATATTTT. Translated: CASSLDRGGNTIYF.

V usage is TRBV28 and J usage is TRBJ2-1; possible D gene TRBD1, 5 bases. Germline assignment: CDR1 MDHEN and CDR2 SYDVKM. The CDR3 contains 15 residues. V lost 0 bases and J lost 6, with 12 bases in between. CDR3 residues: CASSLWQGAINEQFF. The DNA of the CDR3 is TGTGCCAGCAGTTTATGGCAGGGCGCAATCAATGAGCAGTTCTTC. Full variable domain (remainder filled in from reference TRBV28 and TRBJ2-1): DVKVTQSSRYLVKRTGEKVFLECVQDMDHENMFWYRQDPGLGLRLIYFSYDVKMKEKGDIPEGYSVSREKKERFSLILESASTNQTSMYLCASSLWQGAINEQFFGPGTRLTVL.

The chain couples TRBV4-3 to TRBJ2-1; a weak D match, TRBD2 (7 bases). V lost 0 bases to trimming and J lost 0 bases, with 12 bases between them. CDR1 and CDR2 from the germline V gene are LGHNA and YSLEER. The CDR3 is 17 amino acids. In nucleotides, the CDR3 is TGCGCCAGCAGCCAAGATCTGGGGGGGGCCTCCTACAATGAGCAGTTCTTC. Its translation: CASSQDLGGASYNEQFF.

The chain is built from TRBV2 and TRBJ1-2; the D is unclear. V was clipped by 3 bases and J by 4 bases, with 15 bases between them. The CDR3 extends over 15 amino acids. The germline V gene encodes CDR1 SNHLY and CDR2 FYNNEI. The CDR3 loop reads CASSDAIPEAYGYTF. Here the CDR3 DNA reads TGTGCCAGCAGTGACGCGATTCCAGAAGCCTATGGCTACACCTTC. Based on the CDR3 plus reference TRBV2 and TRBJ1-2, the full variable domain is EPEVTQTPSHQVTQMGQEVILRCVPISNHLYFYWYRQILGQKVEFLVSFYNNEISEKSEIFDDQFSVERPDGSNFTLKIRSTKLEDSAMYFCASSDAIPEAYGYTFGSGTRLTVV.

V gene TRBV2 combines with J gene TRBJ1-1; D possibly corresponds to TRBD1 (5 bases). The CDR3 runs to 14 residues. Per the germline V gene, CDR1 is SNHLY and CDR2 is FYNNEI. The ends were cut back, 7 bases at V and 4 bases at J, with 16 bases in the middle. CDR3 nucleotides: TGTGCCAGCAACGCGGGGCAGGGCTTCACTGAAGCTTTCTTT. Its translation is CASNAGQGFTEAFF.

This clone came up many times. This chain joins TRBV30 and TRBJ1-3, with 7 bases matching TRBD1. This CDR3 is built from 15 residues. V lost 2 bases to trimming and J lost 4 bases; unmatched junction nucleotides: 8. In germline, CDR1 is GTSNPN, CDR2 SVGIG (reference sequence). Written as DNA, the CDR3 is TGTGCCTGGAGTCCACGGGACAGTGCCGGAAACACCATATATTTT. It is translated as CAWSPRDSAGNTIYF.

The V call is TRBV27, the J call TRBJ2-3, with TRBD1 identical over 11 bases. V lost 4 bases and J lost 7; bases outside the gene matches: 4. CDR1 is MNHEY and CDR2 is SMNVEV in the germline V gene (reference sequence). CDR3 size: 14 residues. Here the CDR3 DNA reads TGTGCCAGCAGTTGGACAGGGGGCTCGAATACGCAGTATTTT. As protein: CASSWTGGSNTQYF.

The chain links TRBV30 to TRBJ1-1, with D perhaps matching TRBD1 (5 bases). Trimming removed 5 bases at V and 3 bases at J, with 13 bases between. The germline gives CDR1 GTSNPN, CDR2 SVGIG (reference sequence). CDR3 length equals 13 residues. CDR3 sequence: CAWGVGGDTEAFF. CDR3 sequence (DNA): TGTGCCTGGGGGGTTGGGGGGGACACTGAAGCTTTCTTT.

The V call is TRBV10-2, the J call TRBJ2-7, with D perhaps TRBD2 (6 bases). The length of the CDR3 is 14 residues. The germline V gene encodes CDR1 WSHSY and CDR2 SAAADI. With 4 bases removed from V and 2 bases from J, the gap between germline ends came to 12 bases. The CDR3 spells CASSVGGMPYEQYF. The CDR3 nucleotides are TGCGCCAGCAGTGTGGGGGGAATGCCCTACGAGCAGTACTTC.

The chain recombines TRBV29-1 with TRBJ1-1; D uncertain. From germline, CDR1 is SQVTM and CDR2 ANQGSEA. The CDR3 runs to 10 residues. Trimming shortened V by 6 bases and J by 3 bases, and 5 bases separated the two germline ends. CDR3 amino acids: CSVRDTEAFF. The CDR3 DNA reads as TGCAGCGTCCGGGACACTGAAGCTTTCTTT.

This clone has a handful of counts. This chain connects TRBV19 to TRBJ2-1; D is ambiguous. Germline V gene data show CDR1 as LNHDA and CDR2 as SQIVND (reference sequence). This CDR3 region has 13 residues. The ends were cut back, 3 bases at V and 7 bases at J, with 10 bases in the middle. DNA for the CDR3: TGTGCCAGTAGTATTGTGACGTCTAATGAGCAGTTCTTC. Translation gives CASSIVTSNEQFF.

The chain links TRBV5-6 to TRBJ2-7; unclear D gene. Trimming stripped 0 bases from V and 1 base from J, with 8 bases between. Germline V gene sequence: CDR1 SGHDT, CDR2 YYEEEE. The CDR3 has 14 residues. CDR3 sequence reads: CASSLEGTSYEQYF. DNA for the CDR3: TGTGCCAGCAGCTTGGAGGGAACTTCCTACGAGCAGTACTTC. Based on the CDR3 plus reference TRBV5-6 and TRBJ2-7, the full variable domain is DAGVTQSPTHLIKTRGQQVTLRCSPKSGHDTVSWYQQALGQGPQFIFQYYEEEERQRGNFPDRFSGHQFPNYSSELNVNALLLGDSALYLCASSLEGTSYEQYFGPGTRLTVT.

The count of this clone is one. The chain has TRBV27 and TRBJ2-1; 8 bases fit TRBD1. Trimming removed 0 bases from V and 12 bases from J; junction bases left unmatched: 13. Per the germline V gene, CDR1 is MNHEY and CDR2 is SMNVEV (reference sequence). The CDR3 extends over 16 amino acids. The CDR3 loop is CASSLSTGDSLVGQFF. The CDR3 DNA reads TGTGCCAGCAGTTTATCGACAGGGGACTCCTTAGTGGGGCAGTTCTTC.

V is TRBV6-1 and J is TRBJ2-1; possibly TRBD2 for D (5 bases). With 3 bases removed from V and 4 bases from J, the gap between germline ends came to 16 bases. The CDR3 loop spans 16 amino acids. Germline CDR1 and CDR2: MNHNS and SASEGT. DNA of the CDR3: TGTGCCAGCAGTGACCCGGGGTCGGCCATTTACAATGAGCAGTTCTTC. Translating gives CASSDPGSAIYNEQFF.

This chain uses TRBV11-2 with TRBJ1-2; D call uncertain. This CDR3 is built from 13 residues. Germline lookup yields CDR1 SGHAT and CDR2 FQNNGV. V lost 5 bases, J lost 4 bases, and 11 bases lay in between. CDR3 sequence reads: CASSLGRAYGYTF. The CDR3 DNA reads TGTGCCAGCAGCCTAGGACGTGCCTATGGCTACACCTTC.

The gene calls are TRBV5-6 and TRBJ1-2; 7 nucleotides match TRBD1. V trimming: 5 bases; J trimming: 4 bases; junction bases outside the gene matches: 11. The CDR3 covers 15 residues. CDR1 and CDR2 (germline): SGHDT, YYEEEE. Here the CDR3 DNA reads TGTGCCAGCAGTACCGACAGGGAGTCTGGCTATGGCTACACCTTC. Its translation is CASSTDRESGYGYTF.

This rearrangement joins TRBV6-1 to TRBJ1-3; no definite D call. Germline loops: CDR1 MNHNS, CDR2 SASEGT. With 6 bases removed from V and 0 bases from J, the gap between germline ends came to 9 bases. CDR3 length: 14 residues. CDR3: CASRVVDSGNTIYF. The CDR3 DNA reads TGTGCCAGCAGAGTGGTCGACTCTGGAAACACCATATATTTT.

The rearrangement links TRBV5-1 to TRBJ1-1, with 7 nucleotides matching TRBD1. This CDR3 comprises 14 residues. Germline CDR1 and CDR2: SGHRS and YFSETQ. V was clipped by 3 bases and J by 1 base; unmatched bases: 3. The CDR3, as DNA: TGCGCCAGCAGCTGGACAGGACCGAACACTGAAGCTTTCTTT. It codes for CASSWTGPNTEAFF.

This rearrangement joins TRBV5-4 to TRBJ2-1; TRBD1 agrees at 10 bases. Germline-derived CDR1 and CDR2 are SGHNT and YYREEE (reference sequence). The CDR3 extends over 16 amino acids. The junction had 9 bases not matched to a gene; V was cut back by 4 bases and J by 5 bases. The CDR3 DNA reads as TGTGCCAGCAGCCTCCGGGAGACAGGGGGCCACAATGAGCAGTTCTTC. It is translated as CASSLRETGGHNEQFF.

This chain connects TRBV4-3 to TRBJ2-7, with 9 bases identical to TRBD2. With 6 bases clipped from V and 0 bases from J, the junction kept 9 bases outside the gene matches. Germline-derived CDR1 and CDR2 are LGHNA and YSLEER. The CDR3 is 16 amino acids. The CDR3 protein is CASSLLAGDSSYEQYF. The DNA of the CDR3 is TGCGCCAGCAGTCTCTTAGCGGGAGATAGCTCCTACGAGCAGTACTTC.

The rearrangement joins TRBV5-5 to TRBJ1-2, with D unclear. The CDR3 is 16 amino acids. Germline loops: CDR1 SGHKS, CDR2 YYEKEE (reference sequence). Trimming cost V 4 bases and J 3 bases, with 19 bases left between them. CDR3 nucleotide sequence: TGTGCCAGCAGCACCCGGACCTGGGGAGCGGACTATGGCTACACCTTC. It codes for CASSTRTWGADYGYTF.

By its share, this clone is medium-sized. The V call is TRBV2, the J call TRBJ1-1; possibly TRBD1 for D (5 bases). In germline, CDR1 is SNHLY, CDR2 FYNNEI. This CDR3 contains 16 residues. The V and J ends lost 7 bases and 0 bases respectively, with 18 bases between them. CDR3 protein: CASNVFAGQVNTEAFF. CDR3 DNA: TGTGCCAGCAATGTCTTCGCGGGGCAGGTGAACACTGAAGCTTTCTTT.

The table lists this clone with a few counts. The V gene is TRBV6-5, the J gene TRBJ2-5; the D gene is possibly TRBD1 (5 bases). This CDR3 region has 14 residues. Trimming removed 2 bases from V and 7 bases from J, with 14 bases in between. Germline V gene sequence: CDR1 MNHEY, CDR2 SVGAGI. The CDR3: CASSYGAGSGTQYF. CDR3 sequence (DNA): TGTGCCAGCAGTTACGGGGCAGGCTCGGGGACCCAGTACTTC.

The chain uses TRBV5-4 and TRBJ2-3; a possible D gene is TRBD2 (6 bases). The germline gives CDR1 SGHNT, CDR2 YYREEE (reference sequence). The CDR3 loop spans 13 amino acids. V was shortened by 5 bases and J by 6 bases, with 13 bases between the two germline ends. In DNA, the CDR3 is TGTGCCAGCAGAGCCGGGACTGCTGATACGCAGTATTTT. Its translation: CASRAGTADTQYF.